This T cell receptor beta chain is drawn from a study of T-cell memory formation after mild COVID-19. Study context: For the most part, TCR clusters were specific to one donor.

TCRdb re-called the 5' RACE reads through MiXCR, storing one row per CDR3 protein. The repertoire holds around 450,000 distinct CDR3 sequences, with 20% as singletons. The CDR3 is 13 residues long. The V end lost 5 bases, the J end lost 8 bases, and 13 bases lay between the germline ends. Germline values: CDR1 MDHEN, CDR2 SYDVKM. This chain uses TRBV28 with TRBJ2-1; D not resolved. The receptor was derived from an adult woman who had mild COVID-19 (a few samples of this study predate the infection). Cell type and time point are not known. Sample: PBMCs or a T cell subset sorted from them (not recorded which). CDR3: CASSRVLGDEQFF. The CDR3 DNA reads TGTGCCAGCAGTCGAGTACTGGGCGATGAGCAGTTCTTC.